This is a list of T cell receptor beta chains from one sample in a study of T-cell reconstitution after alpha-beta-depleted transplantation in children. TCRdb independently ran MiXCR on the PCR reads; one entry per CDR3 protein. The sample shows around 440,000 distinct CDR3 sequences, roughly 17% of them seen only once. The sequencing here drew on PBMCs, mostly from graft donor cells, taken 360 days after TCRalphabeta/CD19-depleted stem cell transplant. These receptors were collected from a boy under two years old who had a stem cell transplant for Wiskott-Aldrich syndrome, so the T cells may come from the graft donor. The CDR3 runs from the conserved cysteine through the conserved F or W. A D gene is named only where the DNA matches it firmly. Only some rows state a clone size, as once, few, many or a class for expanded clones.

d_gene	v_gene	abundance	CDR3aa
TRBD1	TRBV28	few	CASSLFPGQFTDTQYF
.	TRBV12-3/TRBV12-4	few	CASTPRLRSANEQFF
TRBD1	TRBV29-1	.	CSVEVTGGLQETQYF
.	TRBV20-1	few	CSAGPSGKRTYEQYF
TRBD1	TRBV20-1	few	CSAREETGAIEETQYF
.	TRBV5-1	few	CASSFSGRQSHNEQFF
TRBD2	TRBV25-1	.	CASSSLATDEQFF
.	TRBV7-2	few	CASSLRGRQAFF
.	TRBV12-3/TRBV12-4	.	CASAGVLGYGYTF
.	TRBV4-1	few	CASSQERFSGANVLTF
TRBD1	TRBV20-1	many	CSAKSRQGHIYEQFF
.	TRBV10-2	few	CASSAGLISSYNEQFF
TRBD1	TRBV5-1	.	CASSYGQGSVYNEQFF
.	TRBV11-2	.	CASSFLANRDIQYF
TRBD1	TRBV12-3/TRBV12-4	.	CASSFDRGGSGANVLTF
TRBD1	TRBV4-3	.	CASSPSTGDRDGYTF
TRBD2	TRBV12-3/TRBV12-4	.	CASGQTSGGVYNEQFF
.	TRBV5-6	.	CASAAWGGDYEQYF
TRBD1	TRBV5-1	few	CASAPRTGNNEQFF
TRBD1	TRBV5-1	many	CASSLEGQDQETQYF
.	TRBV6-1	few	CASSEKSPINQPQHF
.	TRBV3-1	.	CASSIGGGNYGYTF
TRBD1	TRBV27	.	CASSLVVQQGTENEQYF
TRBD2	TRBV5-4	.	CASSLWRGGQLGETQYF
TRBD2	TRBV7-2	.	CASSLRTSTTTYEQYF
.	TRBV12-3/TRBV12-4	few	CASSHSGVTYEQYF
.	TRBV20-1	.	CSARVRDSKETQYF
TRBD2	TRBV12-3/TRBV12-4	.	CASRPVAGGPRTDTQYF
.	TRBV12-3/TRBV12-4	.	CASSLWPGSGANVLTF
.	TRBV29-1	few	CSAKLGNIQYF
.	TRBV11-2	.	CASSRPGGAQYF